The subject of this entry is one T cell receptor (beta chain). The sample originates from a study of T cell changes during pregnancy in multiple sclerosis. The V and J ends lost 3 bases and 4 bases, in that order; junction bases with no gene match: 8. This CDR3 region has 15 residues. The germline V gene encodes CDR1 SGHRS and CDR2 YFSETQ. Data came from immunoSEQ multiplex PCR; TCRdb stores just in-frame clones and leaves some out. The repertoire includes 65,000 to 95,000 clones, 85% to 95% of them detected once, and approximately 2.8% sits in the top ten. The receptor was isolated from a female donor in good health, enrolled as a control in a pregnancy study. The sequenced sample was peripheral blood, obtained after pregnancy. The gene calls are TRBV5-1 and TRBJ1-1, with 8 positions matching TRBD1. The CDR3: CASSYNRGWATEAFF. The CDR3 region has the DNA TGCGCCAGCAGCTACAACAGGGGGTGGGCCACTGAAGCTTTCTTT.